This passage covers 8 T cell receptor beta chains from one sample sequenced in a study of OX40 agonist ivuxolimab in advanced cancers. Here immunoSEQ multiplex PCR was the method, and the copy in TCRdb shows in-frame clones only, minus some. The sample yields 50,000 to 60,000 clones, about 87% seen once. The sequenced sample was CD4+ or CD8+ T cells sorted from blood, obtained in a trial of the OX40 agonist ivuxolimab. The source is an adult with an advanced solid tumor such as melanoma, head and neck, liver or kidney cancer.

V usage is TRBV28 and J usage is TRBJ2-7; TRBD1 aligns across 9 bases. The CDR3 extends over 16 amino acids. V dropped 5 bases and J dropped 2; count of bases not matched to a gene: 10. CDR1 is MDHEN, CDR2 SYDVKM, per germline. CDR3 sequence: CASSKRKGQGTYEQYF. In DNA, the CDR3 is TGTGCCAGCAGTAAGAGAAAGGGACAGGGTACCTACGAGCAGTACTTC.

This clone was observed a single time. The V call is TRBV7-8, the J call TRBJ2-3; no clear D gene. V was trimmed by 7 bases and J by 5 bases, leaving 7 bases between them. CDR1 SGHVS and CDR2 FQNEAQ come from the germline V gene. This CDR3 spans 11 amino acids. CDR3 sequence: CASTKGDTQYF. The CDR3 nucleotides are TGTGCCAGCACCAAGGGAGATACGCAGTATTTT.

The chain combines TRBV14 with TRBJ2-2, with 9 bases aligning to TRBD1. V was pared by 2 bases and J by 6 bases, with 4 bases of the junction left unmatched. The germline V gene encodes CDR1 SGHDN and CDR2 FVKESK. The CDR3 extends over 15 amino acids. The CDR3 is CASSQTGTGSGELFF. CDR3 in DNA: TGTGCCAGCAGCCAAACCGGGACAGGGTCCGGGGAGCTGTTTTTT.

The chain is built from TRBV29-1 and TRBJ2-1, with D uncertain. CDR1 is SQVTM and CDR2 is ANQGSEA in the germline V gene. Trimming left V 0 bases short and J 4 bases short, with 7 bases between. The CDR3 extends over 13 amino acids. The DNA of the CDR3 is TGCAGCGTTGAAGATCGTGGTTACAATGAGCAGTTCTTC. Translated, it gives CSVEDRGYNEQFF.

The rearrangement links TRBV2 to TRBJ2-3, with TRBD2 matching 7 bases. CDR3 length equals 14 residues. V trimming: 5 bases; J trimming: 4 bases; junction bases outside the gene matches: 6. Germline CDR1 and CDR2: SNHLY and FYNNEI. This CDR3 is CASSPGAGADTQYF. The CDR3 bases are TGTGCCAGCAGTCCTGGGGCGGGGGCAGATACGCAGTATTTT. Drawing the rest from reference TRBV2 and TRBJ2-3, the complete variable domain is EPEVTQTPSHQVTQMGQEVILRCVPISNHLYFYWYRQILGQKVEFLVSFYNNEISEKSEIFDDQFSVERPDGSNFTLKIRSTKLEDSAMYFCASSPGAGADTQYFGPGTRLTVL.

The chain links TRBV5-1 to TRBJ2-5; the D gene could be TRBD1 or TRBD2 (6 bases each). Germline V gives CDR1 SGHRS, CDR2 YFSETQ. The CDR3 extends over 15 amino acids. V lost 4 bases and J 4 bases, leaving 17 bases between the germline ends. CDR3 region: CASSQNTGARETQYF. The CDR3 DNA follows: TGCGCCAGCAGCCAGAACACGGGGGCCAGAGAGACCCAGTACTTC.

The genes are TRBV11-2 and TRBJ2-2; the D gene is possibly TRBD2 (5 bases). This CDR3 has 17 amino acids. V was trimmed by 0 bases and J by 0 bases, leaving 11 bases between them. Germline CDR1 SGHAT, CDR2 FQNNGV. CDR3 bases: TGTGCCAGCAGCTTAGACGGCCTAGCCGCGAACACCGGGGAGCTGTTTTTT. Its protein is CASSLDGLAANTGELFF.

The chain uses TRBV30 and TRBJ1-5; TRBD1 might be the D (5 bases). This CDR3 is 14 amino acids long. The ends were cut back, 1 base at V and 6 bases at J, with 13 bases in the middle. Germline V lookup: CDR1 GTSNPN, CDR2 SVGIG (reference sequence). CDR3 DNA sequence: TGTGCCTGGAGTGCCCTCAGGGTGAGTCAGCCCCAGCATTTT. Encoded protein: CAWSALRVSQPQHF.